This TCR beta chain was obtained from a study of shared clonotypes between healthy human individuals. Per germline, CDR1 MNHEY and CDR2 SVGAGI. The CDR3 runs to 13 residues. V lost 4 bases and J lost 3, with 7 bases in between. Template amounts of 250 to 350 ng DNA, tens of thousands of T cell genomes, were employed in unsorted PBMC replicate PCRs. The protocol was immunoSEQ multiplex PCR, while the TCRdb copy is restricted to in-frame clones and leaves out a portion. This table has about 480,000 clones, more than 65% appearing once. A single count supports this clone. The study used 83 million or so PBMCs per unsorted sample for genomic DNA.

The rearrangement joins TRBV6-5 to TRBJ1-5, with D hard to call. The sequencing sample was made of PBMCs. The TCR was taken from a woman in her thirties or forties in good health. Some clones in this sample may be carry-over from other donors' samples. The CDR3 region is CASSSGNNQPQHF. CDR3 nucleotides: TGTGCCAGCAGTTCCGGGAACAATCAGCCCCAGCATTTT.